This passage covers 6 T cell receptor beta chains from one sample sequenced in a study of cytomegalovirus exposure and HLA in healthy donors. It was with 60 Vbeta and 13 Jbeta primers that the PCR ran. Profiled with immunoSEQ multiplex PCR; TCRdb holds only in-frame clones, not every one. The table lists 95,000 to 100,000 clones, about 80% of them singletons. The sample consisted of PBMCs. The receptors were gathered from a man aged 35 to 55 in good health and CMV-seronegative.

This clone is large within its sample. The chain has TRBV6-5 and TRBJ1-4; D is unresolved. Trimming cost V 10 bases and J 8 bases, with 17 bases left between them. Germline V CDR1 and CDR2: MNHEY, SVGAGI. CDR3 length equals 13 residues. CDR3 loop: CATARDQMEKLFF. The CDR3 region has the DNA TGTGCCACCGCCCGGGATCAGATGGAAAAACTGTTTTTT.

This clone appeared a few times. This chain joins TRBV7-9 and TRBJ1-3; 11 bases agree with TRBD1. Germline CDR1 is SEHNR and CDR2 is FQNEAQ (reference sequence). V was clipped by 5 bases and J by 4 bases; unmatched bases: 7. This CDR3 region has 16 residues. The CDR3 nucleotides read TGTGCCAGCAGCAGTGGACAGGGGGCTACCGGAAACACCATATATTTT. Amino acids: CASSSGQGATGNTIYF.

The chain uses TRBV30 and TRBJ2-5; 10 nucleotides align to TRBD2. In germline, CDR1 is GTSNPN, CDR2 SVGIG (reference sequence). This CDR3 comprises 19 residues. Trimming removed 0 bases from V and 1 base from J; junction bases left unmatched: 14. In DNA form, the CDR3 reads TGTGCCTGGAGTGTTGCTGGACTAGCGGTTCAATCTTTCCAAGAGACCCAGTACTTC. Residues: CAWSVAGLAVQSFQETQYF.

V usage is TRBV10-3 and J usage is TRBJ1-4, with 7 bases identical to TRBD1. Germline values: CDR1 ENHRY, CDR2 SYGVKD. The CDR3 runs 14 residues. The ends lost 4 bases at V and 2 bases at J; junction bases unmatched: 1. CDR3 protein: CAISVGQTNEKLFF. The CDR3 DNA reads TGTGCCATCAGTGTGGGACAGACTAATGAAAAACTGTTTTTT.

This chain joins TRBV5-4 and TRBJ2-1; 9 bases fit TRBD2. The CDR3 sequence is 17 residues long. Germline lookup yields CDR1 SGHNT and CDR2 YYREEE (reference sequence). With V trimmed by 0 bases and J by 11 bases, 15 bases remained unmatched. The DNA of the CDR3 is TGTGCCAGCAGCTTGGGGCGGGGGGGGCTGGGTGTGAATAAGCAGTTCTTC. Its protein product is CASSLGRGGLGVNKQFF. Looking up the rest from reference TRBV5-4 and TRBJ2-1 gives the full variable domain: ETGVTQSPTHLIKTRGQQVTLRCSSQSGHNTVSWYQQALGQGPQFIFQYYREEENGRGNFPPRFSGLQFPNYSSELNVNALELDDSALYLCASSLGRGGLGVNKQFFGPGTRLTVL.

The chain uses TRBV19 and TRBJ2-2; maybe TRBD2 (6 bases). Per germline, CDR1 LNHDA and CDR2 SQIVND (reference sequence). Trimming took off 7 bases at V and 4 bases at J, with 10 bases between the two ends. The CDR3 is 13 amino acids. CDR3 residues: CASKRGFTGELFF. DNA of the CDR3: TGTGCCAGTAAACGGGGGTTCACCGGGGAGCTGTTTTTT.